This TCR beta chain was identified in a study of cytomegalovirus exposure and HLA in healthy donors. V shed 4 bases and J 4 bases; nucleotides not matched to a gene: 9. The CDR3 has 16 residues. Germline CDR1 SEHNR, CDR2 FQNEAQ (reference sequence). PCR used 60 Vbeta primers and 13 Jbeta primers. Method: immunoSEQ multiplex PCR; TCRdb's copy keeps in-frame clones and lacks some. The profile shows approximately 270,000 clones, 75% to 90% of them singletons. Sequenced sample: PBMCs. The genes are TRBV7-9 and TRBJ2-1, with 8 bases that match TRBD2. The sequence was collected from a girl aged 2 to 10 in good health and CMV-seronegative. CDR3 sequence reads: CASSSTGTSGYNEQFF. The CDR3 DNA sequence: TGTGCCAGCAGCTCAACAGGAACTAGCGGATACAATGAGCAGTTCTTC.